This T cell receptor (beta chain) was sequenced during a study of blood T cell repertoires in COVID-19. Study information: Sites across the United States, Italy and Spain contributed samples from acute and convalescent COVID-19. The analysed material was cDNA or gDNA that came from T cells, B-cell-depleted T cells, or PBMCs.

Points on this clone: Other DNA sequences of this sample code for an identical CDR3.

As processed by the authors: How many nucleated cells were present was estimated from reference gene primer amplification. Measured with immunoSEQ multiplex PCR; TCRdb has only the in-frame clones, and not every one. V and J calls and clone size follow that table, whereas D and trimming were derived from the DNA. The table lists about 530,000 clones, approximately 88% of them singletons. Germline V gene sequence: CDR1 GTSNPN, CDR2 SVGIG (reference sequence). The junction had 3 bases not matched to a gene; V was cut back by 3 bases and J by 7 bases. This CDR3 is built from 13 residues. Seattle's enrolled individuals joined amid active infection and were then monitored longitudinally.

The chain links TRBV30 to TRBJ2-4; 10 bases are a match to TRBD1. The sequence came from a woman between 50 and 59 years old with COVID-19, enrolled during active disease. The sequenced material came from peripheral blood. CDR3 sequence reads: CAWSTGQGNIQYF. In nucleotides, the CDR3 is TGTGCCTGGAGCACGGGACAGGGGAACATTCAGTACTTC.